This is a list of T cell receptor beta chains from one sample in a study of siplizumab effects on memory and regulatory T cells. The data were produced by immunoSEQ multiplex PCR, yet TCRdb's version contains in-frame clones alone and is incomplete. The sample holds around 65,000 clones, 65% to 80% seen once. Source material: memory CD4+ T cells sorted from blood. The receptors here all came from a human donor in good health. The CDR3 runs from the conserved cysteine through the conserved F or W. A D gene is named only where the DNA matches it firmly. Size tells how often a clone was seen (once, few, many) or the class of an expanded clone, and some rows leave it out.

D gene,J gene,clone size,V gene,CDR3 DNA,CDR3 protein
.,TRBJ2-3,.,TRBV6-1,TGTGCCAGCAAAGGGGGTACTACGCAGTATTTT,CASKGGTTQYF
.,TRBJ1-1,.,TRBV29-1,TGCAGCGTTGACGGAGGGGCGCATAGCACTGAAGCTTTCTTT,CSVDGGAHSTEAFF
TRBD2,TRBJ2-3,.,TRBV28,TGTGCCAGCAGTGGGATAGCGGGGGGGACCACAGATACGCAGTATTTT,CASSGIAGGTTDTQYF
TRBD1,TRBJ2-7,.,TRBV30,TGTGCCTGGAGCGCAGGGACAGGGCTGATTGAGCAGTACTTC,CAWSAGTGLIEQYF
.,TRBJ1-2,.,TRBV11-3,TGTGCCAGCAGCCAAGGCGGGGAGGGAGGCTACACCTTC,CASSQGGEGGYTF
.,TRBJ1-1,few,TRBV7-3,TGTGCCAGCAGCTTAACGGTGAACACTGAAGCTTTCTTT,CASSLTVNTEAFF
.,TRBJ1-1,medium-sized,TRBV10-1,TGCGCCAGCAGTCCCCAGGGCACTGAAGCTTTCTTT,CASSPQGTEAFF
.,TRBJ2-7,.,TRBV7-2,TGTGCCAGCAGCTTAGTAGTCCAGGCTCAGGGGCAGTACTTC,CASSLVVQAQGQYF
TRBD1,TRBJ1-3,.,TRBV28,TGTGCCAGTCGAGATACAGGGGGCGCGGACACCATATATTTT,CASRDTGGADTIYF
TRBD2,TRBJ2-7,.,TRBV2,TGTGCCAGCAGAGGTACTAGCGATACCCCCTACGAGCAGTACTTC,CASRGTSDTPYEQYF
.,TRBJ2-1,.,TRBV5-4,TGTGCCAGCAGCTTGCTAGCGAGTGATGAGCAGTTCTTC,CASSLLASDEQFF
.,TRBJ2-7,.,TRBV18,TGTGCCAGCTCACCGGAAAGGATTCAGCAGTACTTC,CASSPERIQQYF
.,TRBJ2-5,.,TRBV10-3,TGTGCCATCAGTGAGTCGGCGACAGTTTCGGGGGAAGAGACCCAGTACTTC,CAISESATVSGEETQYF
TRBD2,TRBJ2-3,few,TRBV18,TGTGCCAGCTCAGCGGGACTAGCGGGGGTCACAGATACGCAGTATTTT,CASSAGLAGVTDTQYF
.,TRBJ2-5,.,TRBV10-3,TGTGCCATCAGTGAGTCTGGGTCCCAAGAGACCCAGTACTTC,CAISESGSQETQYF
TRBD1,TRBJ2-7,.,TRBV11-3,TGTGCCAGCAGCTTGACAGGGAAGGGGGCCGAGCAGTACTTC,CASSLTGKGAEQYF
.,TRBJ1-4,.,TRBV5-1,TGCGCCAGCAGTTATAACAGGGACCAGGGTGAAAAACTGTTTTTT,CASSYNRDQGEKLFF
.,TRBJ1-1,.,TRBV18,TGTGCCAGCTCACCCCTCGGACCGGCCACTGAAGCTTTCTTT,CASSPLGPATEAFF
TRBD2,TRBJ2-2,.,TRBV14,TGTGCCAGCAGCCAAGATATCAGCGGGGGGGCCGGGGAGCTGTTTTTT,CASSQDISGGAGELFF
.,TRBJ1-1,.,TRBV18,TGTGCCAGCTCACCTAGGACACGAAACACTGAAGCTTTCTTT,CASSPRTRNTEAFF
.,TRBJ1-1,.,TRBV7-2,TGTGCCTGCCAAAGAGGGGCTGGGGCGACGGCTTTCTTT,CACQRGAGATAFF
.,TRBJ1-5,few,TRBV7-2,TGTGCCAGCAGCTTGGGAGACAGCCATCAGCCCCAGCATTTT,CASSLGDSHQPQHF
.,TRBJ1-2,.,TRBV27,TGTGCCAGCAGTCCCCGGACGGGAGGGGACGGCTACACCTTC,CASSPRTGGDGYTF
TRBD2,TRBJ2-3,.,TRBV18,TGTGCCAGCTCACCAATGGGCGGGGGGGGCACAGATACGCAGTATTTT,CASSPMGGGGTDTQYF
.,TRBJ2-5,.,TRBV11-2,TGTGCCAGCAGCTTAAGCACGCCCGGGACCCAGTACTTC,CASSLSTPGTQYF
.,TRBJ1-6,.,TRBV28,TGTGCCAGCAGTTTAGACAGTTTCCCAAATTCACCCCTCCACTTT,CASSLDSFPNSPLHF
.,TRBJ2-3,few,TRBV7-2,TGTGCCAGCAGCGCTGTGACAGATACGCAGTATTTT,CASSAVTDTQYF
TRBD2,TRBJ2-5,.,TRBV29-1,TGCAGCGCTATTTCTGCATCAAGTGTAGCGGGGGTGGAGACCCAGTACTTC,CSAISASSVAGVETQYF
TRBD1,TRBJ2-7,once,TRBV7-2,TGTGCCAGCAGCAGACGGACAGGGGGCTCCTACGAGCAGTACTTC,CASSRRTGGSYEQYF
TRBD1,TRBJ1-2,.,TRBV7-3,TGTGCCAGCAGCTCAGGGGGCTCAACTGGGAAAGGGGGCTACACCTTC,CASSSGGSTGKGGYTF
TRBD2,TRBJ2-3,.,TRBV7-6,TGTGCCAGCAGCGATGCCAGCGGGGGGGGGCGTGATACGCAGTATTTT,CASSDASGGGRDTQYF
.,TRBJ2-3,.,TRBV12-5,TGTGCTAGTGGACCAACTAAAAGCACAGATACGCAGTATTTT,CASGPTKSTDTQYF
.,TRBJ1-2,medium-sized,TRBV5-6,TGTGCCAGCAGCCGGCGGGGTACGAGTCTTAACTATGGCTACACCTTC,CASSRRGTSLNYGYTF
.,TRBJ1-2,.,TRBV6-6,TGTGCCAGCAGTTATCCAGGGAACTTGGTGGGCTATGGCTACACCTTC,CASSYPGNLVGYGYTF
.,TRBJ2-3,.,TRBV19,TGTGCCAGTAGGCGGGCCGACCTAGCAGATACGCAGTATTTT,CASRRADLADTQYF
TRBD1,TRBJ1-2,once,TRBV30,TGTGCCTGGAGCCGACAGGGCCCCTATGGCTACACCTTC,CAWSRQGPYGYTF
.,TRBJ1-5,.,TRBV19,TGTGCCAGTAGCCTGACAGGTGGTCAGCCCCAGCATTTT,CASSLTGGQPQHF
TRBD1,TRBJ2-4,.,TRBV2,TGTGCCAGCATTGAAACTAGGGACAGGGGGCGCTGGGCCAAAAACATTCAGTACTTC,CASIETRDRGRWAKNIQYF
.,TRBJ1-3,.,TRBV6-5,TGTGCCAGCAGGAGCCAACACTCTGGAAACACCATATATTTT,CASRSQHSGNTIYF
.,TRBJ2-7,few,TRBV5-5,TGTGCCAGCAGCCAATACACCCGGGACCCCTACTCGGGCGAGCAGTACTTC,CASSQYTRDPYSGEQYF
.,TRBJ1-6,.,TRBV7-2,TGTGCCAGCAGCTTAGGCGGGGCATCGGTGTTTAATTCACCCCTCCACTTT,CASSLGGASVFNSPLHF
TRBD1,TRBJ1-2,.,TRBV4-1,TGCGCCAGCAGCCAAGATCTGGCAGGGGGCACCTATGGCTACACCTTC,CASSQDLAGGTYGYTF
TRBD1,TRBJ1-2,.,TRBV9,TGTGCCAGCAGCACTCCTGGACAGGTTGAGGGCTACACCTTC,CASSTPGQVEGYTF
.,TRBJ1-1,.,TRBV18,TGTGCCAGCTCACCGGCCTCTCGGAGGAACACTGAAGCTTTCTTT,CASSPASRRNTEAFF
TRBD1,TRBJ2-7,.,TRBV5-4,TGTGCCAGCAGCACGAATAACAGGGGTGGGTTCTACGAGCAGTACTTC,CASSTNNRGGFYEQYF
.,TRBJ2-1,.,TRBV4-2,TGTGCCAGCAGCCTCTACCGGGACCCCTCCTACAATGAGCAGTTCTTC,CASSLYRDPSYNEQFF
TRBD1,TRBJ1-5,.,TRBV28,TGTGCCAGCAGGTATGACAGGGGGCTTCAGCCCCAGCATTTT,CASRYDRGLQPQHF
.,TRBJ1-3,.,TRBV7-9,TGTGCCAGCAGCCCGAGCTCTGGAAACACCATATATTTT,CASSPSSGNTIYF
TRBD1,TRBJ1-5,.,TRBV5-1,TGCGCCAGCAGCCCCGGGACAGGCCCAACAAGCAATCAGCCCCAGCATTTT,CASSPGTGPTSNQPQHF
TRBD2,TRBJ2-7,.,TRBV7-9,TGTGCCAGCAGCTTGTCTAGCGGGGGGGCCTATTACGAGCAGTACTTC,CASSLSSGGAYYEQYF
TRBD1,TRBJ1-6,.,TRBV6-5,TGTGCCAGCTGTATGACAGGGGCGTTGCGATCACCCCTCCACTTT,CASCMTGALRSPLHF
TRBD2,TRBJ2-3,.,TRBV9,TGTGCCAGCAGCGTAGGAGCGGGGGCTTATCCCGTTGGAGATACGCAGTATTTT,CASSVGAGAYPVGDTQYF
TRBD2,TRBJ2-1,.,TRBV7-2,TGTGCCAGCAGCTTAGCGCTGGGCGGGGGGCTCTCCTACAATGAGCAGTTCTTC,CASSLALGGGLSYNEQFF
TRBD1,TRBJ2-7,.,TRBV15,TGTGCCACAGCCTTCGGGACAGGGCCCTACGAGCAGTACTTC,CATAFGTGPYEQYF
.,TRBJ1-2,.,TRBV10-3,TGTGCCATCAGTGAATCTGGTCCCTTCGGGAACTATGGCTACACCTTC,CAISESGPFGNYGYTF